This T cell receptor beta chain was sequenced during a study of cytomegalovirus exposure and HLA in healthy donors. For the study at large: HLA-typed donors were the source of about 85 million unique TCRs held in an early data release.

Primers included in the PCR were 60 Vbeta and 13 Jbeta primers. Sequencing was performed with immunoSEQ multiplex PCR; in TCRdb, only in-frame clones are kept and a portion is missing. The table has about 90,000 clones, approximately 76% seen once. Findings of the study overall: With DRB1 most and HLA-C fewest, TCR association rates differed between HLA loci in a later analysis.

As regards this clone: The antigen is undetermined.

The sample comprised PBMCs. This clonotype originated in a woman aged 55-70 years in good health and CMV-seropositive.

CDR3 sequence: CASSQDSTGVFFGYTF. The CDR3 coding sequence is TGTGCCAGCAGCCAAGATTCAACAGGGGTATTTTTTGGCTACACCTTC. The genes are TRBV4-2 and TRBJ1-2, with TRBD1 matching 7 bases. The CDR3 contains 16 residues. The germline V gene encodes CDR1 LGHNA and CDR2 YNFKEQ. The ends lost 0 bases at V and 7 bases at J; junction bases unmatched: 11.